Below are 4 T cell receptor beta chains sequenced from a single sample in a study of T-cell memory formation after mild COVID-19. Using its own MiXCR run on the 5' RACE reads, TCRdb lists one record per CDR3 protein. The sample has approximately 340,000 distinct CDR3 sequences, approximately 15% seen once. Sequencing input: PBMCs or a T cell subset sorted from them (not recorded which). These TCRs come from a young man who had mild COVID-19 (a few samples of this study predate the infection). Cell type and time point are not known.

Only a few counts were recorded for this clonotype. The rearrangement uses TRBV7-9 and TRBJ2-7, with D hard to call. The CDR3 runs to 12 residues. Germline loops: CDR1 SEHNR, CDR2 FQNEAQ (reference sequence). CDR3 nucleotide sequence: TGTGCCAGCAGCTTAGCCGACGGCTCCTTGGACGTC. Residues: CASSLADGSLDV.

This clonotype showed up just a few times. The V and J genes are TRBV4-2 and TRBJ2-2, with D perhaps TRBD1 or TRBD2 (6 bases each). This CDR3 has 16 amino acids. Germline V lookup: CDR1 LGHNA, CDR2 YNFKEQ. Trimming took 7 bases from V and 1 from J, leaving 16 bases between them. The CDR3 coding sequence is TGTGCCAGCACCCCTGTAGGGGGGATGAACACCGGGGAGCTGTTTTTT. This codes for CASTPVGGMNTGELFF.

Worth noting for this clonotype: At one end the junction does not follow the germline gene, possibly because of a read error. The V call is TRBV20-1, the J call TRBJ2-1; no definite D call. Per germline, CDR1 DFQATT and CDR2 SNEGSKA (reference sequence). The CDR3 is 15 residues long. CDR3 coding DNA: TGCAGTGCCAGAGATCCGGGCCACTCCTACAATGAGCAGTTCTTC. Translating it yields CSARDPGHSYNEQFF.

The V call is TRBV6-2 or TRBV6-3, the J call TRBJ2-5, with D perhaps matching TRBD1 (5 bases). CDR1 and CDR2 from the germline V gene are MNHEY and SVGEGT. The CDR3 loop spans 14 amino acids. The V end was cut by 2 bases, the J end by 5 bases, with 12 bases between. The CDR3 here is CASSYGQGQETQYF. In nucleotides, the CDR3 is TGTGCCAGCAGTTACGGTCAGGGTCAGGAGACCCAGTACTTC.